These T cell receptor beta chains were read from a single sample in a study of cytomegalovirus exposure and HLA in healthy donors. Profiling relied on immunoSEQ multiplex PCR, and the TCRdb table lists in-frame clones only, not all of them. The sample carries roughly 150,000 clones, about 80% recorded once. The sequenced sample consisted of PBMCs. Receptors were obtained from a woman aged 40 to 55 in good health and CMV-seronegative. Each CDR3 is given with its conserved first and last residue. The order of the fields is D gene, J gene, clone size, V gene, CDR3 DNA, CDR3 protein. The D gene is left open where the match is weak. Only part of the rows carry a size: once, few, many, or a class if the clone is expanded.

-	TRBJ2-5	-	TRBV19	TGTGCCAGTAGTATCGCGACAGGAAGGGAGGAGACCCAGTACTTC	CASSIATGREETQYF
TRBD2	TRBJ2-1	few	TRBV29-1	TGCAGCGTTGAAGGCTTCGCCACTAGCGGGAGTGTCGCCTACAATGAGCAGTTCTTC	CSVEGFATSGSVAYNEQFF
TRBD1	TRBJ1-1	-	TRBV7-9	TGTGCCAGCAGCCTAATACAGGGGGGGAACACTGAAGCTTTCTTT	CASSLIQGGNTEAFF
-	TRBJ2-1	few	TRBV30	TGTGCCTGGCATCGCTTAGTAGATAATGAGCAGTTCTTC	CAWHRLVDNEQFF
TRBD1	TRBJ2-1	-	TRBV5-1	TGCGCCAGCAGCTCGGACAGGGGCTACAATGAGCAGTTCTTC	CASSSDRGYNEQFF
TRBD2	TRBJ2-1	-	TRBV19	TGTGCCAGTAGTATAGGACTAGCGGGGAGCTCCTACAATGAGCAGTTCTTC	CASSIGLAGSSYNEQFF
TRBD2	TRBJ2-5	-	TRBV28	TGTGCCAGCAGTTCTCTCGGGACTAGTCAAGAGACCCAGTACTTC	CASSSLGTSQETQYF
-	TRBJ1-1	-	TRBV5-5	TGTGCCAGCAGCTTGGAGGGCGGGCTTGCAGCTTTCTTT	CASSLEGGLAAFF
-	TRBJ2-7	-	TRBV27	TGTGCCAGCAGTTTAATGGCCGGACAGATAGCCGAGCAGTACTTC	CASSLMAGQIAEQYF
-	TRBJ1-5	once	TRBV18	TGTGCCAGCTCACCAACGGGGGGCCCTCTGTTATATCAGCCCCAGCATTTT	CASSPTGGPLLYQPQHF
TRBD1	TRBJ1-1	-	TRBV15	TGTGCCACCAGGAAACCCGGACAGGGTGGGAACACTGAAGCTTTCTTT	CATRKPGQGGNTEAFF
TRBD2	TRBJ2-7	-	TRBV7-9	TGTGCCAGCACGCCCGGGACTACTTACTACGAGCAGTACTTC	CASTPGTTYYEQYF
-	TRBJ2-5	-	TRBV20-1	TGCAGTGCCAGGCATTGGGAGACCCAGTACTTC	CSARHWETQYF
-	TRBJ1-2	-	TRBV18	TGTGCCAGCTCACCAATCAACGGGGATGGCTACACCTTC	CASSPINGDGYTF
-	TRBJ1-2	once	TRBV28	TGTGCCAGCAGTCCACAGGGAAATTTCTATGGCTACACCTTC	CASSPQGNFYGYTF
TRBD2	TRBJ2-3	-	TRBV6-1	TGTGCCAGCTTTGGGGGAGGGCCAGGAGATACGCAGTATTTT	CASFGGGPGDTQYF
-	TRBJ2-3	-	TRBV6-1	TGTGCCAGCAGCCCCGGGAGCCGCACAGATACGCAGTATTTT	CASSPGSRTDTQYF
-	TRBJ2-7	few	TRBV27	TGTGCCAGCAGCCGAGACAGATATTACGAGCAGTACTTC	CASSRDRYYEQYF
-	TRBJ2-3	-	TRBV7-3	TGTGCCAGCAGCTTCGACCGACTTGATACGCAGTATTTT	CASSFDRLDTQYF
-	TRBJ2-7	-	TRBV11-2	TGTGCCAGCAGCCAACACAGTATCCCCTACGAGCAGTACTTC	CASSQHSIPYEQYF
TRBD1	TRBJ2-1	once	TRBV14	TGTGCCAGCAGCCAAGCGAGGGGGCATAGGGATGAGCAGTTCTTC	CASSQARGHRDEQFF
TRBD1	TRBJ2-1	once	TRBV28	TGTGCCAGCACTACACAGGGGGCATTAACGGTACGATCCGACAATGAGCAGTTCTTC	CASTTQGALTVRSDNEQFF
TRBD1	TRBJ2-3	-	TRBV2	TGTGCCAGCAGGCCCGGACAGGGGGTAGATACGCAGTATTTT	CASRPGQGVDTQYF
TRBD2	TRBJ2-7	-	TRBV30	TGTGCCTGGAGGCTTAGCGGGAGGACTTACGAGCAGTACTTC	CAWRLSGRTYEQYF
-	TRBJ2-7	few	TRBV6-1	TGTGCCAGCAGTGAAGCGCTCGGGGTTAGCTCCTACGAGCAGTACTTC	CASSEALGVSSYEQYF
TRBD1	TRBJ2-7	few	TRBV6-1	TGTGCCAGCAGTGAAGCAATAGGGGGCGCGTACGAGCAGTACTTC	CASSEAIGGAYEQYF
-	TRBJ2-5	-	TRBV9	TGTGCCAGCAGCGCCCCGGGGAAAGAGACCCAGTACTTC	CASSAPGKETQYF
-	TRBJ2-5	-	TRBV2	TGTGCCAGCACTCTGGACAGAAACCAAGAGACCCAGTACTTC	CASTLDRNQETQYF
-	TRBJ1-5	-	TRBV28	TGTGCCAGCAAGGGAGCAGGACGGCCGAATCAGCCCCAGCATTTT	CASKGAGRPNQPQHF
TRBD1	TRBJ1-2	-	TRBV6-5	TGTGCCAGCAACGACAGGGTGGGTGGCTACACCTTC	CASNDRVGGYTF
TRBD1	TRBJ1-1	-	TRBV7-9	TGTGCCAGCAGCCGGGACAGAGGCACTGAAGCTTTCTTT	CASSRDRGTEAFF
TRBD1	TRBJ2-5	-	TRBV7-9	TGTGCCAGCAGCCCGGGAGACAGGGGACAACAAGAGACCCAGTACTTC	CASSPGDRGQQETQYF
TRBD2	TRBJ2-1	-	TRBV25-1	TGTGCCAGCAGTGGTTCTAGCGGGCTCCGAAACTCCTACAATGAGCAGTTCTTC	CASSGSSGLRNSYNEQFF
-	TRBJ2-7	-	TRBV25-1	TGTGCCAGGGCCTCCCCAATGAGCGGCTCCTACGAGCAGTACTTC	CARASPMSGSYEQYF
TRBD1	TRBJ1-2	-	TRBV2	TGTGCCAGCAGTCCAGGGGGCAATGGCTACACCTTC	CASSPGGNGYTF
TRBD2	TRBJ2-1	few	TRBV11-3	TGTGCCTCTTCCTCGGGAGGGCCGGTAAATGAGCAGTTCTTC	CASSSGGPVNEQFF
TRBD2	TRBJ2-7	-	TRBV2	TGTGCCAGCAGTGGTTTGGGAGGGGAGAAGCCCTACGAGCAGTACTTC	CASSGLGGEKPYEQYF
-	TRBJ1-1	-	TRBV6-5	TGTGCCAGCAGTTACTCGGGGGGTAGGAGGAACACTGAAGCTTTCTTT	CASSYSGGRRNTEAFF
-	TRBJ1-1	-	TRBV7-9	TGTGCCAGCAGCTTACAACGGGGTAATGAAGCTTTCTTT	CASSLQRGNEAFF
TRBD2	TRBJ2-7	-	TRBV7-9	TGTGCCAGCAGCTTAAGCCGAAGCGGGGCGCTCGCCTACGAGCAGTACTTC	CASSLSRSGALAYEQYF
-	TRBJ1-4	-	TRBV15	TGTGCCACCAGCAGAGAGGGACTGGGTGAAAAACTGTTTTTT	CATSREGLGEKLFF
TRBD2	TRBJ2-5	-	TRBV5-1	TGCGCCAGCAGCTTGGAACCAGCGGGAGAAGGAGAGACCCAGTACTTC	CASSLEPAGEGETQYF
TRBD2	TRBJ2-1	-	TRBV5-4	TGTGCCAGCAGCTTTGCGGGGGGTGAGCAGTTCTTC	CASSFAGGEQFF
-	TRBJ2-5	few	TRBV5-1	TGCGCCAGCAGCTCGTTGACAGGGTTAGCGGAAGAGACCCAGTACTTC	CASSSLTGLAEETQYF
-	TRBJ1-1	-	TRBV5-1	TGCGCCAGCAGCCCGCAGGGAACTGAAGCTTTCTTT	CASSPQGTEAFF
TRBD1	TRBJ2-2	once	TRBV7-7	TGTGCTAGCAGCCTACATACTCAGGGGGCGAGGGAGCTGTTTTTT	CASSLHTQGARELFF
TRBD1	TRBJ2-3	once	TRBV25-1	TGTGCCAGCAGCTTCCGGGACAGGGGCACAGATACGCAGTATTTT	CASSFRDRGTDTQYF
-	TRBJ2-1	-	TRBV27	TGTGCCAGCAGTTTAATGGGGGCCTCCTACAATGAGCAGTTCTTC	CASSLMGASYNEQFF
TRBD2	TRBJ2-3	-	TRBV9	TGTGCCAGCAGCTTGACCGGGACTAGCGGAGAAGATACGCAGTATTTT	CASSLTGTSGEDTQYF
TRBD2	TRBJ2-2	once	TRBV11-3	TGTGCCAGCAGCTCCGGAGCGGGAGGGGCGAACACCGGGGAGCTGTTTTTT	CASSSGAGGANTGELFF
TRBD2	TRBJ2-7	few	TRBV7-2	TGTGCCAGCAGCTTCGGACTAGCGGGAGCTTCCTACGAGCAGTACTTC	CASSFGLAGASYEQYF